The entry that follows covers one TCR beta chain sequence. The data originate from a study of regulatory T cells in long-lasting Graves disease. Whole-study context: Antithyroid drug exposure in newly diagnosed Graves' patients had lasted under 3 months.

Time point: newly diagnosed GD, antithyroid drugs for less than 3 months. From RNA extracted from PBMCs, the TCR library was made. Germline V lookup: CDR1 SEHNR, CDR2 FQNEAQ (reference sequence). This CDR3 region has 15 residues. V was cut by 0 bases and J by 5 bases, with 10 bases left in between. Library construction for TCR beta used iRepertoire HTBI primers and Arm-PCR of CDR3 regions. From the multiplex PCR reads, TCRdb called clonotypes with MiXCR, one entry per CDR3 protein. The table records more than 300,000 distinct CDR3 sequences, around 15% of them present only once. This sample also appeared in a second study, on T cells in Graves' hyperthyroidism and ophthalmopathy. As that report states: Newly diagnosed hyperthyroidism patients aged 18 to 65 years had disease lasting under 2 months.

The chain carries TRBV7-9 and TRBJ1-4, with D hard to call. This receptor was taken from a young woman with Graves disease. The sample consisted of peripheral blood mononuclear cells (PBMCs), taken at new diagnosis, from a patient treated with antithyroid drugs. The CDR3: CASSLAQNPNEKLFF. CDR3 nucleotides: TGTGCCAGCAGCTTAGCGCAGAATCCAAATGAAAAACTGTTTTTT.